The rows below give T cell receptor beta chains drawn from one sample of a study of post-analysis software for immune sequencing data. TCRdb reprocessed the PCR reads via MiXCR and lists one record per CDR3 protein. The sample carries 380,000 or so distinct CDR3 sequences, less than 40% recorded once. The sequencing input was blood. The source of these receptors is a girl between 10 and 17 years old with multiple sclerosis. Both conserved end residues are part of each CDR3. The D gene is left open where the match is weak. The size field is filled for only some rows; it gives once, few, many or a size class.

size | length | J | V | D | DNA | CDR3
few | 13 | TRBJ2-5 | TRBV3-1 | - | TGTGCCAGCAGCCAAGATAGCGGAGAGACCCAGTACTTC | CASSQDSGETQYF
- | 12 | TRBJ2-1 | TRBV6-5 | - | TGTGCCAGCACCTTCGGAGGAGGTGAGCAGTTCTTC | CASTFGGGEQFF
- | 16 | TRBJ2-4 | TRBV5-6 | TRBD1 | TGTGCCAGCAGCTTGACAGGGGGTTCCAAAAAAAACATTCAGTACTTC | CASSLTGGSKKNIQYF
- | 13 | TRBJ2-4 | TRBV9 | TRBD2 | TGTGCCAGCAGCCCCCGGGGGGTGGACATTCAGTACTTC | CASSPRGVDIQYF
many | 17 | TRBJ2-5 | TRBV12-3/TRBV12-4 | - | TGTGCCAGCAGTCCACGGAGGGGGCAGGTGGCCCAAGAGACCCAGTACTTC | CASSPRRGQVAQETQYF
many | 16 | TRBJ2-7 | TRBV4-3 | TRBD2 | TGCGCCAGCAGCCGCACGGGGGGGCCCAGCTCCTACGAGCAGTACTTC | CASSRTGGPSSYEQYF
- | 16 | TRBJ2-5 | TRBV29-1 | TRBD1 | TGCAGCGTTGAAGACCATAGGACAGGGGGCTTGGAGACCCAGTACTTC | CSVEDHRTGGLETQYF
- | 20 | TRBJ1-1 | TRBV7-9 | TRBD1 | TGTGCCAGCAGCCCCCGGGACAGGGAAGTACCTAGCCCCATGAACACTGAAGCTTTCTTT | CASSPRDREVPSPMNTEAFF
- | 15 | TRBJ2-1 | TRBV7-2 | - | TGTGCCAGCAGCTTTGGGGGGGCTCCGCAATATGAGCAGTTCTTC | CASSFGGAPQYEQFF
- | 13 | TRBJ2-2 | TRBV7-3 | - | TGTGCCAGCAGCTTCTCGGCCGCCGGGGAGCTGTTTTTT | CASSFSAAGELFF
few | 13 | TRBJ1-2 | TRBV2 | - | TGTGCCAGCAGTGAAGCTGAAGAGAATGGCTACACCTTC | CASSEAEENGYTF
- | 15 | TRBJ1-5 | TRBV4-1 | - | TGCGCCAGCAGCCAAGTAGGTGAGCCTAATCAGCCCCAGCATTTT | CASSQVGEPNQPQHF
few | 14 | TRBJ1-4 | TRBV5-1 | - | TGCGCCAGCAAGCTGGCCAGGGGAAATGAAAAACTGTTTTTT | CASKLARGNEKLFF
many | 15 | TRBJ2-7 | TRBV10-3 | - | TGTGCCATCAGTGAAAGACAGGACGCCTCCTACGAGCAGTACTTC | CAISERQDASYEQYF
few | 15 | TRBJ2-5 | TRBV6-1 | - | TGTGCCAGCAGTGAAGACCCTCAGGGGTGGGAGACCCAGTACTTC | CASSEDPQGWETQYF
- | 12 | TRBJ2-7 | TRBV29-1 | TRBD2 | TGCAGCGGGAGGGAGGGCTCCTACGAGCAGTACTTC | CSGREGSYEQYF
- | 13 | TRBJ2-7 | TRBV7-2 | - | TGTGCCAGCAGCACTCCACAGGGCTACGAGCAGTACTTC | CASSTPQGYEQYF
- | 17 | TRBJ2-5 | TRBV6-1 | - | TGTGCCAGCAGTGCAGAATGGGAAACGTCAGCCGTTGGAGAGCAGTACTTC | CASSAEWETSAVGEQYF
few | 16 | TRBJ2-5 | TRBV4-3 | - | TGCGCCAGCAGCCAGAGTCCAGGGGTAAGACAAGAGACCCAGTACTTC | CASSQSPGVRQETQYF
- | 15 | TRBJ1-5 | TRBV27 | TRBD1 | TGTGCCAGCAGCAAACAGGGGAGAAGCAATCAGCCCCAGCATTTT | CASSKQGRSNQPQHF
few | 13 | TRBJ2-1 | TRBV7-2 | - | TGTGCCAGCAGCTTAGGGGGACTCCCTGAGCAGTTCTTC | CASSLGGLPEQFF
few | 12 | TRBJ2-7 | TRBV9 | - | TGTGCCAGCAGCCCCAATCTCGGCGAGCAGTACTTC | CASSPNLGEQYF
few | 11 | TRBJ2-3 | TRBV20-1 | - | TGCAGTGCTAGGACCTCTTACACGCAGTATTTT | CSARTSYTQYF
few | 15 | TRBJ2-7 | TRBV12-3/TRBV12-4 | - | TGTGCCAGCAGTTTAAACCCTCCGACAGTCTACGAGCAGTACTTC | CASSLNPPTVYEQYF
many | 15 | TRBJ2-1 | TRBV7-8 | - | TGTGCCAGCAGCCCCCGGGAACTAGCTCTGGATGAGCAGTTCTTC | CASSPRELALDEQFF
few | 14 | TRBJ2-3 | TRBV20-1 | TRBD1 | TGCAGTGCTAGCTCGGGACAGGATACAGATACGCAGTATTTT | CSASSGQDTDTQYF
few | 15 | TRBJ2-7 | TRBV5-1 | TRBD2 | TGCGCCAGCAGCTCAGGACTAGCGGGGACCTCCGAGCAGTACTTC | CASSSGLAGTSEQYF
- | 14 | TRBJ2-7 | TRBV20-1 | - | TGCAGTGCTCACCCAGTAGGGGTTACCTACGAGCAGTACTTC | CSAHPVGVTYEQYF
- | 14 | TRBJ2-7 | TRBV11-2 | - | TGTGCCAGCAGCTTAGGAGGTAGCGGACACGAGCAGTACTTC | CASSLGGSGHEQYF
- | 11 | TRBJ1-1 | TRBV28 | - | TGTGCCACCACAGTGAACACTGAAGCTTTCTTT | CATTVNTEAFF
few | 15 | TRBJ2-1 | TRBV5-5 | - | TGTGCCAGCACCCCAGGGGCGGGGCGCCCCAATGAGCAGTTCTTC | CASTPGAGRPNEQFF
many | 14 | TRBJ2-1 | TRBV20-1 | TRBD1 | TGCAGTGCTAGAGTCCCGGGACAGGTAAATGAGCAGTTCTTC | CSARVPGQVNEQFF
- | 16 | TRBJ2-7 | TRBV7-2 | - | TGTGCCAGCAGCGGAAGACAGACAACAACACTCTACGAGCAGTACTTC | CASSGRQTTTLYEQYF
- | 15 | TRBJ1-1 | TRBV6-5 | TRBD1 | TGTGCCAGCAGTTCGGACAGGGCAAGGAACACTGAAGCTTTCTTT | CASSSDRARNTEAFF
- | 15 | TRBJ2-5 | TRBV5-1 | - | TGCGCCAGCGGGGGAGTAAGCGGAGTCCAAGAGACCCAGTACTTC | CASGGVSGVQETQYF
- | 14 | TRBJ1-5 | TRBV18 | - | TGTGCCAGCTCACCAGGGACTGCGGGGCAGCCCCAGCATTTT | CASSPGTAGQPQHF
- | 14 | TRBJ1-1 | TRBV6-5 | - | TGTGCCAGCAGTTACAGCCATCGGAACACTGAAGCTTTCTTT | CASSYSHRNTEAFF
- | 19 | TRBJ1-2 | TRBV21-1 | - | TGTGCCAAAACCAATTACAGGGGGATCCTCCCCTCCGGCATTTATGGCTACACCTTC | CAKTNYRGILPSGIYGYTF
- | 15 | TRBJ2-3 | TRBV10-3 | - | TGTGCCATCAGCCCTTGGGGTACTAGCACAGATACGCAGTATTTT | CAISPWGTSTDTQYF
- | 14 | TRBJ1-1 | TRBV20-1 | - | TGCAGTGCTAGAGGAAGCAGGGTCTCTCCTGAAGCTTTCTTT | CSARGSRVSPEAFF
few | 15 | TRBJ2-3 | TRBV28 | - | TGTGCCAGCAGGGGGGCGGTAGGGGGCACAGATACGCAGTATTTT | CASRGAVGGTDTQYF
few | 12 | TRBJ1-2 | TRBV5-6 | - | TGTGCCAGCAGCCCAGGACTAGCTGGCTACACCTTC | CASSPGLAGYTF
- | 14 | TRBJ1-2 | TRBV6-1 | - | TGTGCCAGCAGTGATCTGGGAGTGGGCTATGGCTACACCTTC | CASSDLGVGYGYTF
few | 13 | TRBJ1-1 | TRBV7-9 | - | TGTGCCAGCAGCTTACAGGCGAACACTGAAGCTTTCTTT | CASSLQANTEAFF
few | 16 | TRBJ1-5 | TRBV20-1 | TRBD1 | TGCAGTGCTAGAGACTCCCGGACAGGGAAAGTCCAGCCCCAGCATTTT | CSARDSRTGKVQPQHF
- | 12 | TRBJ2-7 | TRBV7-9 | - | TGTGCCAGCAGCTTAGGGGACGGGGAGCAGTACTTC | CASSLGDGEQYF
- | 13 | TRBJ2-1 | TRBV5-1 | - | TGCGCCAGCAGCTTGGTCCCTGAGAATGAGCAGTTCTTC | CASSLVPENEQFF
- | 17 | TRBJ2-1 | TRBV4-1 | - | TGCGCCAGCAGCCAAGATCCCCGTCTACGGTCCTACAATGAGCAGTTCTTC | CASSQDPRLRSYNEQFF
- | 12 | TRBJ2-1 | TRBV7-2 | - | TGTGCCAGCAGCTTACCAGTCAATGAGCAGTTCTTC | CASSLPVNEQFF
- | 19 | TRBJ1-4 | TRBV27 | - | TGTGCCAGCAGAAAAGGGCCCCTCTCAGGAAGCGGGCTAGGGGAAAAACTGTTTTTT | CASRKGPLSGSGLGEKLFF
few | 12 | TRBJ2-7 | TRBV12-3/TRBV12-4 | - | TGTGCCAGCAGTGCGTCTCAAGACGAGCAGTACTTC | CASSASQDEQYF
- | 16 | TRBJ1-1 | TRBV3-1 | - | TGTGCCAGCAGCCTTAGCCGGGACATAGACGACACTGAAGCTTTCTTT | CASSLSRDIDDTEAFF
few | 13 | TRBJ2-2 | TRBV7-9 | - | TGTGCCATGGGCCAGGGGAACACCGGGGAGCTGTTTTTT | CAMGQGNTGELFF
few | 19 | TRBJ2-6 | TRBV4-3 | TRBD1 | TGCGCCAGCAGCCAAGAGCAAGGACAGGGGGCATCTGGGGCCAACGTCCTGACTTTC | CASSQEQGQGASGANVLTF
- | 14 | TRBJ2-1 | TRBV6-1 | TRBD1 | TGTGCCATCTACAGGGGGATACTCTACAATGAGCAGTTCTTC | CAIYRGILYNEQFF
few | 16 | TRBJ2-3 | TRBV12-3/TRBV12-4 | - | TGTGCCAGCAGTTTAGCCACGAGCGCCAGCACAGATACGCAGTATTTT | CASSLATSASTDTQYF
once | 17 | TRBJ2-1 | TRBV7-9 | - | TGTGCCAGCAGCTTAGCCACGGACTACCCTCCTTACAATGAGCAGTTCTTC | CASSLATDYPPYNEQFF